This paragraph reports one T cell receptor (beta chain). Its antigen remains unidentified. Staining for CD45RO/CCR7/CD25/CD127/CD95/CD27 allowed sorting of CD4+ naive, central memory, regulatory and stem cell-like memory cells. Investigators reverse transcribed all isolated RNA, so they sequenced expressed TCRB transcripts. Generated by immunoSEQ multiplex PCR, the TCRdb table keeps only in-frame clones and is missing some. The top ten hold about 0.012% of the sample, which has under 350,000 clones, roughly a quarter seen once. Germline CDR1 reads SGDLS; CDR2 reads YYNGEE. Trimming stripped 0 bases from V and 3 bases from J, with 15 bases between. There are 17 residues in the CDR3. This entry is derived from a study of beta chain features in type 1 diabetes. Overall study context: There was similarity between patients and healthy donors in age, gender and cell yields. Examination of sorted cells across all samples involved around 110 million cells. Study results and caveats: Type 1 diabetes patients showed a moderate but significant shortening of TCRB CDR3s in all four CD4+ subsets. Healthy donors had naive, central memory and Treg TCRB repertoires that appeared less similar than those seen among patients.

This receptor was identified in a woman in her 30s with type 1 diabetes. Sequenced sample: naive CD4+ T cells from blood. The V gene is TRBV9, the J gene TRBJ2-2; tentatively, D is TRBD1 (5 bases). CDR3 amino acids: CASSVAGNRQYTGELFF. DNA of the CDR3: TGTGCCAGCAGCGTAGCTGGAAACAGGCAATACACCGGGGAGCTGTTTTTT.